A selection of T cell receptor beta chains follows, all from one sample in a study of cytomegalovirus exposure and HLA in healthy donors. Generated by immunoSEQ multiplex PCR, the TCRdb table keeps only in-frame clones and is missing some. Among about 150,000 clones listed, approximately 83% were seen once. The sample was PBMCs. Receptor source: a woman aged 40 to 50 in good health and CMV-seronegative. CDR3s include the opening cysteine and the closing phenylalanine or tryptophan. The D gene is left open where the match is weak. Size tells how often a clone was seen (once, few, many) or the class of an expanded clone, and some rows leave it out.

TRBJ2-3 few TRBV6-4 TRBD1 CASSSGQGAPDTQYF TGTGCCAGCAGCTCCGGACAGGGGGCACCAGATACGCAGTATTTT
TRBJ1-1 NA TRBV27 TRBD1 CASSVQGALAEAFF TGTGCCAGCAGCGTACAGGGGGCCCTCGCTGAAGCTTTCTTT
TRBJ1-2 NA TRBV5-6 NA CASSLEITGWGYTF TGTGCCAGCAGCTTGGAGATTACAGGGTGGGGCTACACCTTC
TRBJ1-2 NA TRBV5-1 TRBD1 CASSLDYDRGNYGYTF TGCGCCAGCAGCTTGGACTACGACAGGGGAAACTATGGCTACACCTTC
TRBJ2-1 NA TRBV7-9 NA CASSPGQKYNEQFF TGTGCCAGCAGCCCCGGACAGAAATACAATGAGCAGTTCTTC
TRBJ1-5 NA TRBV5-1 NA CASSPGTGFPINQPQHF TGCGCCAGCAGTCCAGGAACAGGGTTCCCAATTAATCAGCCCCAGCATTTT
TRBJ2-2 NA TRBV7-9 NA CASSSDTLYTGELFF TGTGCCAGCAGCTCGGACACCCTCTACACCGGGGAGCTGTTTTTT
TRBJ2-1 NA TRBV5-1 TRBD2 CASSPGGVYNEQFF TGCGCCAGCAGCCCGGGGGGAGTCTACAATGAGCAGTTCTTC
TRBJ2-7 NA TRBV28 TRBD2 CASSPGGGRSSYEQYF TGTGCCAGCAGTCCCGGGGGGGGCCGCTCCTCCTACGAGCAGTACTTC
TRBJ1-2 NA TRBV6-1 TRBD1 CASRTGRGSNYGYTF TGTGCCAGCAGGACAGGGCGGGGTTCTAACTATGGCTACACCTTC
TRBJ2-3 once TRBV29-1 NA CSVEGARDSTDTQYF TGCAGCGTTGAGGGGGCCAGGGATAGCACAGATACGCAGTATTTT
TRBJ1-4 few TRBV6-5 NA CARASERPDEKLFF TGTGCCAGGGCCTCAGAACGTCCAGATGAAAAACTGTTTTTT
TRBJ2-3 once TRBV30 NA CAWSSAGASPWTQYF TGTGCCTGGAGTTCGGCAGGGGCCTCACCTTGGACGCAGTATTTT
TRBJ1-2 NA TRBV2 NA CASSTDSNYGYTF TGTGCCAGCAGTACGGACAGTAACTATGGCTACACCTTC
TRBJ2-5 NA TRBV6-5 NA CASSTFPGETQYF TGTGCCAGCAGTACCTTCCCCGGAGAGACCCAGTACTTC
TRBJ1-1 NA TRBV4-1 NA CASSQEGGAGTGTEAFF TGCGCCAGCAGCCAAGAAGGAGGGGCCGGTACGGGCACTGAAGCTTTCTTT
TRBJ1-2 NA TRBV28 NA CASSLGASSNYGYTF TGTGCCAGCAGTTTAGGGGCGAGTTCGAACTATGGCTACACCTTC
TRBJ2-3 NA TRBV5-1 TRBD2 CASSFLAGDPPDTQYF TGCGCCAGCAGCTTTTTAGCGGGAGACCCCCCAGATACGCAGTATTTT
TRBJ2-2 NA TRBV10-3 TRBD2 CAISGGASGSGTGELFF TGTGCCATCAGTGGGGGGGCTAGCGGGAGTGGTACCGGGGAGCTGTTTTTT
TRBJ2-7 NA TRBV27 TRBD2 CASHGTSGHEQYF TGTGCCAGCCATGGGACTAGCGGCCACGAGCAGTACTTC
TRBJ2-1 NA TRBV19 TRBD2 CASSMGGGNYNEQFF TGTGCCAGTAGTATGGGCGGGGGGAACTACAATGAGCAGTTCTTC
TRBJ2-7 NA TRBV27 NA CASSLGVRAVGEQYF TGTGCCAGCAGTTTAGGGGTCAGGGCAGTAGGCGAGCAGTACTTC
TRBJ2-3 NA TRBV27 NA CASSWSGLGPDTQYF TGTGCCAGCAGCTGGTCGGGATTAGGACCAGATACGCAGTATTTT